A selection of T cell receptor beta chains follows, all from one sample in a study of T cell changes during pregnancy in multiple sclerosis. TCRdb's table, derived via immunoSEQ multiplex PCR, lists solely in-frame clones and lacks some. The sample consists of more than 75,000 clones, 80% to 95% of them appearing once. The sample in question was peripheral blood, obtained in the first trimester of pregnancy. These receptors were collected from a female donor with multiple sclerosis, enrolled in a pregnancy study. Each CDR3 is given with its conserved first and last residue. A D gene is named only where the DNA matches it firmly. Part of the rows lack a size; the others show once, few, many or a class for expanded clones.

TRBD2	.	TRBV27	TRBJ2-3	TGTGCCAGCAGTTTCTTAGCGGGAGCGCCAGATACGCAGTATTTT	CASSFLAGAPDTQYF
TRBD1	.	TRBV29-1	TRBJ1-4	TGCAGCGGATTACAGGGGGAAAAACTGTTTTTT	CSGLQGEKLFF
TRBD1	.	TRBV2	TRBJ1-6	TGTGCCAGCAGTGCTCAACAGGGGGCTAATAATTCACCCCTCCACTTT	CASSAQQGANNSPLHF
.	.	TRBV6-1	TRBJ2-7	TGTGCCAGCAGTGAAGCGCTGGGGCACAGTCTCTACGAGCAGTACTTC	CASSEALGHSLYEQYF
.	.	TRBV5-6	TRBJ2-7	TGTGCCAGCAGCTTGGGACAGACCCTCCGGTACGAGCAGTACTTC	CASSLGQTLRYEQYF
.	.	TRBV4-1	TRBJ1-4	TGCGCCAGCAGCCAAGAGGGAGTCGGTAATGAAAAACTGTTTTTT	CASSQEGVGNEKLFF
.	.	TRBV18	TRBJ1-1	TGTGCCAGCTCACGAGGCGCAGACAACACTGAAGCTTTCTTT	CASSRGADNTEAFF
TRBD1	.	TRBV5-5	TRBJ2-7	TGTGCCAGCAGCGGGGACAGGGCCGCCTACGAGCAGTACTTC	CASSGDRAAYEQYF
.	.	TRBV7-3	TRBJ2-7	TGTGCCAGCAGCTTAAACTCGGGGTACGAGCAGTACTTC	CASSLNSGYEQYF
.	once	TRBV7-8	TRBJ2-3	TGTGCCAGCAGCTTAACTTCCCCAGAGCGGACAGATACGCAGTATTTT	CASSLTSPERTDTQYF
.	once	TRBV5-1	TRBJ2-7	TGCGCCAGCAGCCCTAGTCTTAGGACGGGGGAATCCCACCGCCACATCCCCGTACACTACGAGCAGTACTTC	CASSPSLRTGESHRHIPVHYEQYF
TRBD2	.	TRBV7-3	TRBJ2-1	TGTGCCAGCAGCTTAATTCCCCGGACTAGCGGGAGGGCCTCCTACAATGAGCAGTTCTTC	CASSLIPRTSGRASYNEQFF
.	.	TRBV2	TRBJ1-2	TGTGCCAGCAGTGCTTACACCAGACTTAACTATGGCTACACCTTC	CASSAYTRLNYGYTF
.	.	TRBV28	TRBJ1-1	TGTGCCAGCAGTCGGAGGACAGTCTTGAACACTGAAGCTTTCTTT	CASSRRTVLNTEAFF
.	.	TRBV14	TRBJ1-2	TGTGCCAGCAGCCAAGAGGTGGGCAGGGCGACGGGCTACACCTTC	CASSQEVGRATGYTF
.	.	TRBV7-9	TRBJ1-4	TGTGCCAGCACCTGGGGGCTTGCAACTAATGAAAAACTGTTTTTT	CASTWGLATNEKLFF
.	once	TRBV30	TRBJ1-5	TGTGCCTGGAGTGCCCCAGGGGTTAGCAATCAGCCCCAGCATTTT	CAWSAPGVSNQPQHF
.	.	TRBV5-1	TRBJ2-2	TGCGCCAGCAGCTCCGGGTCTAGGACGAACACCGGGGAGCTGTTTTTT	CASSSGSRTNTGELFF
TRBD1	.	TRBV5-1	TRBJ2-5	TGCGCCAGCAGACCCGGGACAGCACAAGAGACCCAGTACTTC	CASRPGTAQETQYF
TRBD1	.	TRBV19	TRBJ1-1	TGTGCCAGTGTCCAGGGGGGCACTGAAGCTTTCTTT	CASVQGGTEAFF
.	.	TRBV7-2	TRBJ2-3	TGTGCCAGCAGCTTGTTCTTCTCTAGCACAGATACGCAGTATTTT	CASSLFFSSTDTQYF
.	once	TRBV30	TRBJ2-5	TGTGCCTGGAGTGACAGGCGCCCTCTGGTTAAGACCCAGTACTTC	CAWSDRRPLVKTQYF
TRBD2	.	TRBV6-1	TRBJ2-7	TGTGCCAGCGCGGAGGGAGGGAGCGAGCAGTACTTC	CASAEGGSEQYF
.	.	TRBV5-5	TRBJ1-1	TGTGCCAGCAGCTTGGGGCAGGGTTACACTGAAGCTTTCTTT	CASSLGQGYTEAFF
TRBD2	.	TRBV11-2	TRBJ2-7	TGTGCCAGCAGCCTAACGTGGGCGGGGGGGCTCTACGAGCAGTACTTC	CASSLTWAGGLYEQYF
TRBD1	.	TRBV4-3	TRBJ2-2	TGCGCCAGCAGCCAAGATTACAGGGGGCGAGGCGGGGAGCTGTTTTTT	CASSQDYRGRGGELFF
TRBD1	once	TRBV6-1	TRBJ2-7	TGTGCCAGCAGTGCAACTCCAGGGGGCGAGCAGTACTTC	CASSATPGGEQYF
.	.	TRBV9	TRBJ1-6	TGTGCCAGCAGCGGCGCAGGGAATTCAAATTCACCCCTCCACTTT	CASSGAGNSNSPLHF
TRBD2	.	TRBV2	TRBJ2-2	TGTGCCAGCAGGCGACTAGCAACCGGGGAGCTGTTTTTT	CASRRLATGELFF
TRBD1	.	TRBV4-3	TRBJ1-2	TGCGCCAGCAGCTCTACACAGGGGGCGTATGGCTACACCTTC	CASSSTQGAYGYTF
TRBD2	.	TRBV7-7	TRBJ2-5	TGTGCCAGCAGCTTAAAAAGCTCTGTGACTAGCGGGGGCCCCCAGGAGACCCAGTACTTC	CASSLKSSVTSGGPQETQYF
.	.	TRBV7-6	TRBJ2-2	TGTGCCAGCGCCCAGCCCAGGGGAGGGGGCGGGGAGCTGTTTTTT	CASAQPRGGGGELFF
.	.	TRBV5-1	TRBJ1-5	TGCGCCAGCAGCTGGGGGGGGGTGGGCAATCAGCCCCAGCATTTT	CASSWGGVGNQPQHF
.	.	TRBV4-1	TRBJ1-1	TGCGCCAGCAGCCCCGGCAGGGAGAACACTGAAGCTTTCTTT	CASSPGRENTEAFF
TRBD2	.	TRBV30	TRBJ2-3	TGTGCCTGGAGTGTTCGACTAGCGGGATTCGTGGCAGATACGCAGTATTTT	CAWSVRLAGFVADTQYF
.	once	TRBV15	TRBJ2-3	TGTGCCACCAGCAGAGTATACGACAGTAGCACAGATACGCAGTATTTT	CATSRVYDSSTDTQYF
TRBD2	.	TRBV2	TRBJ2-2	TGTGCCAGCAGTGTGTATCTAGCGGGAGGGCCAGGAACCGGGGAGCTGTTTTTT	CASSVYLAGGPGTGELFF
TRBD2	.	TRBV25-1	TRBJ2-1	TGTGCCAGCAGTGGCTCACTAGCGGGAGTTTACAATGAGCAGTTCTTC	CASSGSLAGVYNEQFF
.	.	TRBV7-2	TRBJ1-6	TGTGCCAGCAGCCCAGATCGGACATTCCGTTCACCCCTCCACTTT	CASSPDRTFRSPLHF
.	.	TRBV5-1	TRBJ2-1	TGCGCCAGCAGCCTGGACAGTTACAATGAGCAGTTCTTC	CASSLDSYNEQFF